These 6 T cell receptor beta chains came from one sample sequenced in a study of T cell responses to AZD1222 COVID-19 vaccine. This table comes from immunoSEQ multiplex PCR, and its TCRdb copy is limited to in-frame clones, with some not included. The sample shows under 85,000 clones, more than 70% of them seen only once. The sample consisted of peripheral blood, taken on day 0 of AZD1222 vaccination. The receptor source for this set is an adult in good health.

This chain uses TRBV6-5 with TRBJ1-5; a possible D gene is TRBD1 (6 bases). Between the trimmed V and J ends, which lost 6 bases and 3 bases, there was a span of 15 bases. The CDR3 has 15 amino acids. Germline values: CDR1 MNHEY, CDR2 SVGAGI. The CDR3 bases are TGTGCCAGCAGCCGCGGGGGGACATCCAATCAGCCCCAGCATTTT. It translates to CASSRGGTSNQPQHF.

This chain uses TRBV6-2 or TRBV6-3 with TRBJ1-5; 7 nucleotides agree with TRBD1. Germline CDR1 and CDR2: MNHEY and SVGEGT. The CDR3 has 15 residues. Germline trimming cut 5 bases from V and 0 bases from J; bases unmatched to any gene: 4. The CDR3 DNA sequence: TGTGCCAGCAGTCGGGACAGCCCTAGCAATCAGCCCCAGCATTTT. Translating gives CASSRDSPSNQPQHF.

The rearrangement uses TRBV19 and TRBJ1-5, with no clear D. Germline assignment: CDR1 LNHDA and CDR2 SQIVND (reference sequence). The CDR3 loop spans 14 amino acids. V was shortened by 3 bases and J by 2 bases, with 8 bases between the two germline ends. CDR3 DNA sequence: TGTGCCAGTAGTATTGCGAGGGGCAATCAGCCCCAGCATTTT. This gives the protein CASSIARGNQPQHF.

The V call is TRBV5-4, the J call TRBJ1-2; TRBD1 is a possible D gene (6 bases). Trimming took 4 bases from V and 8 from J, leaving 18 bases between them. This CDR3 contains 14 residues. The germline CDR1 and CDR2 sequences are SGHNT and YYREEE (reference sequence). CDR3 DNA: TGTGCCAGCAGCCAGGGGCGGAGCCTTGGGGGCTACACCTTC. This sequence encodes CASSQGRSLGGYTF.

The V call is TRBV6-5, the J call TRBJ2-3; D gene ambiguous. Germline V gives CDR1 MNHEY, CDR2 SVGAGI. The CDR3 length is 13 residues. Trimming cost V 2 bases and J 6 bases, with 9 bases left between them. CDR3 residues: CASSYQTADTQYF. CDR3 bases: TGTGCCAGCAGTTACCAAACAGCGGATACGCAGTATTTT.

The V and J genes are TRBV7-6 and TRBJ2-1, with 14 bases aligning to TRBD2. The CDR3 sequence is 18 residues long. CDR1 is SGHVS, CDR2 FNYEAQ, per germline. J gave up 9 bases and V 4 bases, and 14 bases lay outside the gene matches. The chain's CDR3 is CASSYSPTSGRDIGEQFF. The CDR3 nucleotides read TGTGCCAGCAGCTACTCCCCGACTAGCGGGAGGGATATCGGTGAGCAGTTCTTC.